The 8 T cell receptor beta chains below were found in one sample sequenced in a study of CD8 T cells in Susac syndrome. RNA totalling roughly 0.45 to 1 ug underwent reverse transcription with random hexamers. TCRdb re-derived calls from the immunoSEQ multiplex PCR reads in MiXCR, one entry per CDR3 protein. This table has hundreds of thousands of distinct CDR3 sequences, more than 70% appearing once. Sequencing was done on a sample of CD8+ T cells from PBMCs. Receptors were obtained from a human donor with multiple sclerosis.

The chain links TRBV18 to TRBJ2-5; 8 bases agree with TRBD1. V gave up 3 bases and J gave up 5 bases; unmatched junction bases: 11. Germline V lookup: CDR1 KGHSH, CDR2 LQKENI. The CDR3 runs 16 residues. The CDR3 loop reads CASSPERTGTMETQYF. The CDR3 DNA follows: TGTGCCAGCTCACCCGAACGGACAGGGACGATGGAGACCCAGTACTTC.

The V call is TRBV2, the J call TRBJ1-2; no clear D. The CDR3 is made up of 16 amino acids. V was shortened by 7 bases and J by 0 bases, with 18 bases between the two germline ends. The V gene's germline CDR1 is SNHLY and CDR2 FYNNEI. In nucleotides, the CDR3 is TGTGCCAGCATTTCGACGGAGGCAGAAGCTAACTATGGCTACACCTTC. The encoded protein is CASISTEAEANYGYTF.

The V and J genes are TRBV28 and TRBJ2-3, with no clear D. The CDR3 covers 16 residues. The germline V and J ends were trimmed by 5 bases and 2 bases, with 17 bases remaining between them. CDR1 is MDHEN, CDR2 SYDVKM, per germline. CDR3 in amino acids: CASSSGLERDTDTQYF. The CDR3 DNA follows: TGTGCCAGCAGTAGTGGCTTAGAGAGAGACACAGATACGCAGTATTTT.

The V call is TRBV7-9, the J call TRBJ1-2; D is ambiguous. Germline loops: CDR1 SEHNR, CDR2 FQNEAQ (reference sequence). Trimming shortened V by 3 bases and J by 3 bases, and 8 bases separated the two germline ends. The length of the CDR3 is 13 residues. CDR3 coding DNA: TGTGCCAGCAGCTTCTTGCGACACTATGGCTACACCTTC. As protein: CASSFLRHYGYTF.

This chain uses TRBV12-3 or TRBV12-4 with TRBJ1-1, with D possibly matching TRBD1 (6 bases). There are 12 residues in the CDR3. Trimming took off 8 bases at V and 3 bases at J, with 10 bases between the two ends. The CDR3 DNA is TGTGCCAGCTTCGGGGGCTACACTGAAGCTTTCTTT. Translated, it gives CASFGGYTEAFF.

This rearrangement joins TRBV19 to TRBJ2-1; unclear D gene. The V gene lost 4 bases and the J gene lost 7 bases, with 11 bases spanning the gap. In germline, CDR1 is LNHDA, CDR2 SQIVND (reference sequence). The CDR3 consists of 13 residues. Written as DNA, the CDR3 is TGTGCCAGTAGTAGCGATATAGGGAATGAGCAGTTCTTC. This codes for CASSSDIGNEQFF.

The V gene is TRBV10-3, the J gene TRBJ2-7; D uncertain. The V gene lost 0 bases and the J gene lost 3 bases, with 9 bases spanning the gap. The CDR3 is 14 residues long. CDR1 is ENHRY, CDR2 SYGVKD, per germline. The CDR3 spells CAISESERDYEQYF. In nucleotides, the CDR3 is TGTGCCATCAGTGAGTCGGAGCGCGACTACGAGCAGTACTTC.

The chain employs TRBV4-1 and TRBJ1-5; unclear D gene. The CDR3 contains 17 residues. The V end was cut by 4 bases, the J end by 1 base, with 17 bases between. Germline CDR1 MGHRA, CDR2 YSYEKL. The CDR3 coding sequence is TGCGCCAGCAGCCGCCAACTTTCAATCGGAAGCAATCAGCCCCAGCATTTT. Amino acid sequence: CASSRQLSIGSNQPQHF.